These 8 T cell receptor beta chains share one sample of origin, sequenced in a study of sequential checkpoint blockade in melanoma. Treatment meaning: randomized to nivolumab then ipilimumab (arm A) or the reverse (arm B). The assay was immunoSEQ multiplex PCR, and TCRdb's table has in-frame clones only and misses some. The table records around 18,000 clones, roughly two thirds of them present only once. The starting material was CD8+ T cells sorted from blood (inferred from file names), obtained from a patient given nivolumab and ipilimumab in sequence. Source of these receptors: a human donor with melanoma.

The CDR3 is CASSPRLAWQYF. The CDR3 bases are TGTGCCAGCAGTCCACGACTAGCATGGCAGTACTTC. The genes are TRBV28 and TRBJ2-7, with TRBD2 matching 7 bases. Germline CDR1 reads MDHEN; CDR2 reads SYDVKM. The length of the CDR3 is 12 residues. V shed 5 bases and J 9 bases; nucleotides not matched to a gene: 7.

The chain carries TRBV6-5 and TRBJ2-7; TRBD1 is a possible D gene (5 bases). Germline-derived CDR1 and CDR2 are MNHEY and SVGAGI. CDR3 size: 16 residues. Trimming removed 0 bases at V and 1 base at J, with 13 bases between. CDR3 amino acids: CASSYSNRYLSYEQYF. The CDR3 nucleotides read TGTGCCAGCAGTTACTCGAACAGGTATCTTTCCTACGAGCAGTACTTC.

The rearrangement joins TRBV29-1 to TRBJ1-2; tentatively, D is TRBD1 (5 bases). The V and J ends lost 4 bases and 4 bases respectively, with 28 bases between them. This CDR3 is 18 amino acids long. Germline V gene sequence: CDR1 SQVTM, CDR2 ANQGSEA. CDR3 in amino acids: CSVVNYQKGRSAPYGYTF. The CDR3 bases are TGCAGCGTTGTTAATTATCAAAAGGGGCGTTCAGCTCCCTATGGCTACACCTTC.

This clone was detected once. The chain recombines TRBV7-8 with TRBJ2-1; 10 positions match TRBD2. V lost 3 bases to trimming and J lost 8 bases; unmatched junction nucleotides: 13. Germline V lookup: CDR1 SGHVS, CDR2 FQNEAQ. The CDR3 spans 17 residues. CDR3 loop: CASSFLLAGAMGDEQFF. CDR3 coding DNA: TGTGCCAGCAGCTTTCTCCTAGCGGGAGCAATGGGAGATGAGCAGTTCTTC. Drawing the rest from reference TRBV7-8 and TRBJ2-1, the complete variable domain is GAGVSQSPRYKVAKRGQDVALRCDPISGHVSLFWYQQALGQGPEFLTYFQNEAQLDKSGLPSDRFFAERPEGSVSTLKIQRTQQEDSAVYLCASSFLLAGAMGDEQFFGPGTRLTVL.

The genes are TRBV9 and TRBJ2-1; D possibly corresponds to TRBD2 (6 bases). CDR1 and CDR2 from the germline V gene are SGDLS and YYNGEE. Trimming cost V 4 bases and J 9 bases, with 20 bases left between them. There are 15 residues in the CDR3. CDR3 sequence (DNA): TGTGCCAGCAGCCCTACCGGGAGCGGGCCAAGTGAGCAGTTCTTC. Translation: CASSPTGSGPSEQFF.

The rearrangement links TRBV7-9 to TRBJ1-6; perhaps TRBD1 as D (5 bases). This CDR3 contains 16 residues. Germline loops: CDR1 SEHNR, CDR2 FQNEAQ (reference sequence). V shed 1 base and J shed 4 bases, with 11 bases lying between them. DNA for the CDR3: TGTGCCAGCAGCTTAGGAGGACAAGGATATAATTCACCCCTCCACTTT. This sequence encodes CASSLGGQGYNSPLHF.

This clone was seen more than once but under ten times. The V call is TRBV6-5, the J call TRBJ2-2; perhaps TRBD1 as D (6 bases). The CDR3 spans 15 residues. Germline values: CDR1 MNHEY, CDR2 SVGAGI. Trimming stripped 0 bases from V and 4 bases from J, with 9 bases between. CDR3 region: CASSYSQGGTGELFF. CDR3 nucleotide sequence: TGTGCCAGCAGTTACTCCCAAGGGGGCACCGGGGAGCTGTTTTTT.

The chain joins TRBV27 to TRBJ1-2; 11 nucleotides agree with TRBD1. Per germline, CDR1 MNHEY and CDR2 SMNVEV (reference sequence). V shed 3 bases, J shed 6 bases, and the junction held 6 bases outside the gene matches. CDR3 length equals 15 residues. The DNA for the CDR3 is TGTGCCAGCAGTTTCCGGACAGGGGGCGGAGATGGCTACACCTTC. Amino acids: CASSFRTGGGDGYTF.